There are many counts of the clone carrying this T cell receptor beta chain. Its antigen remains unknown. The CDR3 has 14 amino acids. CDR1 SGHNT and CDR2 YENEEA come from the germline V gene. Trimming at V came to 3 bases and at J to 4 bases, leaving 4 bases not matched to a gene. The sample originates from a study of type 1 regulatory T cells. Overall study: T-allo10 is a Tr1-enriched, alloantigen-specific CD4 T cell product made in vitro. Regarding the study as a whole: Compared with non-Tr1 cells, Tr1 cells showed a narrower TCR repertoire.

TCRdb used MiXCR to reprocess the reads, holding one entry per CDR3 protein. The sample yields about 5,000 distinct CDR3 sequences, more than 25% seen once. Source material: cultured type 1 regulatory T (Tr1) cells, either the whole culture or a sorted fraction (not recorded which). The TCR sequence derives from a human donor in good health. J is TRBJ2-5 and V is TRBV11-3; TRBD2 aligns across 8 bases. For the CDR3, the DNA is TGTGCCAGCAGCTTCGGGGGGGCCGGAGAGACCCAGTACTTC. Its protein is CASSFGGAGETQYF.